The clone carrying this T cell receptor beta chain was found a few times. Primers for the PCR totalled 60 Vbeta and 13 Jbeta. The method was immunoSEQ multiplex PCR; TCRdb's version includes in-frame clones alone and lacks a portion of them. The sample has under 95,000 clones, 60% to 80% seen once. The length of the CDR3 is 15 residues. CDR1 and CDR2 from the germline V gene are LNHDA and SQIVND (reference sequence). V was trimmed by 3 bases and J by 7 bases, leaving 13 bases between them. The sample belongs to a study of cytomegalovirus exposure and HLA in healthy donors. Sequenced: PBMCs. This chain uses TRBV19 with TRBJ1-6; D possibly corresponds to TRBD1 (6 bases). This clonotype originated in a middle-aged woman in good health and CMV-seropositive. CDR3 sequence (DNA): TGTGCCAGTAGTATGGACAGAACTTCCAATTCACCCCTCCACTTT. As protein: CASSMDRTSNSPLHF.